What follows describes a single TCR beta chain. These data belong to a study of blood T cell repertoires in COVID-19. For the study at large: Italy, Spain and the United States were the sources of the convalescent and acute COVID-19 samples. PBMCs, B-cell-depleted T cells, or T cells were the source of the cDNA or gDNA that made up the material.

Clinical histories supplied by participants themselves formed the basis of cohort assignment. Authors' processing steps: Quantification of nucleated cells was approximated via reference gene primer amplification. TCRdb keeps only in-frame clones here, not all; method: immunoSEQ multiplex PCR. That table is the source of V, J and clone size, and D and trimming were worked out from the DNA. In the table there are fewer than 300,000 clones, approximately 91% of which are singletons. CDR1 is SNHLY and CDR2 is FYNNEI in the germline V gene. This CDR3 is built from 14 residues. The ends lost 3 bases at V and 7 bases at J; junction bases unmatched: 5.

V usage is TRBV2 and J usage is TRBJ2-2, with 7 bases identical to TRBD1. Material: PBMCs or T cells enriched from blood (not recorded which). The receptor's source is a woman aged 40-49 years with acute COVID-19. The CDR3 loop is CASSEQGVIGELFF. CDR3 DNA: TGTGCCAGCAGTGAGCAGGGGGTGATCGGGGAGCTGTTTTTT.